These T cell receptor beta chains were read from a single sample in a study of T cell changes during pregnancy in multiple sclerosis. Repertoires were generated with immunoSEQ multiplex PCR, while TCRdb's copy carries only in-frame clones and drops some. In the table there are over 60,000 clones, 80% to 90% of which are singletons. The input for sequencing was peripheral blood, taken in the first trimester of pregnancy. The source of these receptors is a female donor with multiple sclerosis, enrolled in a pregnancy study. Each CDR3 is given with its conserved first and last residue. A D gene is named only where the DNA matches it firmly. Clone size is not always given. Where it is, it says once, few, many or a class for expanded clones.

size: -
J: TRBJ2-1
D: TRBD2
V: TRBV6-5
CDR3: CASSYSTLAVYNEQFF
DNA: TGTGCCAGCAGTTACTCGACACTAGCGGTTTACAATGAGCAGTTCTTC

size: -
J: TRBJ2-1
D: TRBD2
V: TRBV19
CDR3: CASSPGLAGGSSYNEQFF
DNA: TGTGCCAGTAGTCCGGGACTAGCGGGAGGCTCCTCCTACAATGAGCAGTTCTTC

size: -
J: TRBJ2-1
D: TRBD2
V: TRBV5-1
CDR3: CASSLALGGVNEQFF
DNA: TGCGCCAGCAGCTTGGCCCTGGGGGGGGTTAATGAGCAGTTCTTC

size: -
J: TRBJ1-2
D: -
V: TRBV30
CDR3: CAWSAAAVVYGYTF
DNA: TGTGCCTGGAGTGCTGCCGCAGTCGTCTATGGCTACACCTTC

size: -
J: TRBJ1-5
D: TRBD1
V: TRBV6-6
CDR3: CASSTTGGQPQHF
DNA: TGTGCCAGCAGTACTACAGGGGGACAGCCCCAGCATTTT

size: few
J: TRBJ1-2
D: -
V: TRBV19
CDR3: CASRWGGMNYGYTF
DNA: TGTGCCAGTAGATGGGGCGGAATGAACTATGGCTACACCTTC

size: -
J: TRBJ2-5
D: TRBD1
V: TRBV5-1
CDR3: CASSPGRSPRQGQETQYF
DNA: TGCGCCAGCAGCCCTGGTCGTTCTCCGAGACAGGGGCAAGAGACCCAGTACTTC

size: -
J: TRBJ2-1
D: TRBD2
V: TRBV7-9
CDR3: CASSPTSGGTEQFF
DNA: TGTGCCAGCAGCCCCACTAGCGGGGGGACTGAGCAGTTCTTC

size: -
J: TRBJ2-2
D: TRBD2
V: TRBV18
CDR3: CASSPRSASGDTGELFF
DNA: TGTGCCAGCTCACCACGGTCGGCTAGCGGGGACACCGGGGAGCTGTTTTTT

size: -
J: TRBJ2-1
D: -
V: TRBV11-2
CDR3: CASSLDGAYNEQFF
DNA: TGTGCCAGCAGCTTAGACGGAGCCTACAATGAGCAGTTCTTC

size: -
J: TRBJ1-6
D: -
V: TRBV28
CDR3: CASSLWADSSNSPLHF
DNA: TGTGCCAGCAGTTTATGGGCGGACAGTAGTAATTCACCCCTCCACTTT

size: -
J: TRBJ2-5
D: TRBD1
V: TRBV10-3
CDR3: CATGAGTGGSGQETQYF
DNA: TGTGCCACGGGGGCCGGGACAGGGGGCTCTGGCCAAGAGACCCAGTACTTC

size: -
J: TRBJ2-1
D: TRBD2
V: TRBV6-1
CDR3: CASSEKAGGQYNEQFF
DNA: TGTGCCAGCAGTGAAAAAGCGGGAGGGCAGTACAATGAGCAGTTCTTC

size: -
J: TRBJ1-1
D: -
V: TRBV5-4
CDR3: CASSNRDKGYLNTEAFF
DNA: TGTGCCAGCAGCAACCGGGACAAGGGATACTTGAACACTGAAGCTTTCTTT

size: -
J: TRBJ2-2
D: TRBD2
V: TRBV5-1
CDR3: CASSSTSGVNTGELFF
DNA: TGCGCCAGCAGCTCGACTAGCGGGGTGAACACCGGGGAGCTGTTTTTT

size: -
J: TRBJ2-6
D: TRBD2
V: TRBV14
CDR3: CASSQDPGLAGELSGANVLTF
DNA: TGTGCCAGCAGCCAAGACCCAGGACTAGCGGGCGAACTCTCTGGGGCCAACGTCCTGACTTTC

size: -
J: TRBJ1-2
D: -
V: TRBV27
CDR3: CASKYTWGDGYTF
DNA: TGTGCCAGCAAATACACTTGGGGAGATGGCTACACCTTC

size: -
J: TRBJ2-7
D: -
V: TRBV6-5
CDR3: CASSYSQTVSYEQYF
DNA: TGTGCCAGCAGTTACTCTCAAACAGTTTCCTACGAGCAGTACTTC

size: -
J: TRBJ1-5
D: -
V: TRBV27
CDR3: CASSLSGARNQPQHF
DNA: TGTGCCAGCAGTTTATCGGGGGCCCGCAATCAGCCCCAGCATTTT

size: -
J: TRBJ2-1
D: -
V: TRBV30
CDR3: CAWTGRNYNEQFF
DNA: TGTGCCTGGACAGGCAGAAACTACAATGAGCAGTTCTTC

size: -
J: TRBJ2-7
D: -
V: TRBV5-1
CDR3: CASTGQLYEQYF
DNA: TGCGCCAGCACCGGACAGCTCTACGAGCAGTACTTC

size: -
J: TRBJ2-7
D: TRBD2
V: TRBV6-5
CDR3: CASFAGGEQYF
DNA: TGTGCCAGCTTCGCGGGAGGGGAGCAGTACTTC

size: -
J: TRBJ2-6
D: -
V: TRBV6-5
CDR3: CAVGGGISGANVLTF
DNA: TGTGCCGTGGGGGGAGGCATCTCTGGGGCCAACGTCCTGACTTTC

size: -
J: TRBJ1-5
D: TRBD1
V: TRBV30
CDR3: CACDSGTVQGQPQHF
DNA: TGTGCCTGCGATTCTGGGACAGTCCAAGGCCAGCCCCAGCATTTT

size: once
J: TRBJ1-5
D: -
V: TRBV7-2
CDR3: CASSLRASEGYQPQHF
DNA: TGTGCCAGCAGCTTAAGGGCGAGTGAGGGTTATCAGCCCCAGCATTTT

size: once
J: TRBJ1-4
D: TRBD1
V: TRBV19
CDR3: CASSISGGKGEKLFF
DNA: TGTGCCAGTAGTATTTCAGGGGGCAAGGGTGAAAAACTGTTTTTT

size: -
J: TRBJ2-1
D: TRBD2
V: TRBV2
CDR3: CASSVLAGVKGEQFF
DNA: TGTGCCAGCAGTGTTCTAGCGGGAGTTAAGGGTGAGCAGTTCTTC

size: -
J: TRBJ2-3
D: TRBD2
V: TRBV7-3
CDR3: CASSSKAGVTDTQYF
DNA: TGTGCCAGCAGCTCTAAGGCGGGGGTCACAGATACGCAGTATTTT

size: -
J: TRBJ1-1
D: TRBD1
V: TRBV5-1
CDR3: CASSAGQGTDPEAFF
DNA: TGCGCCAGCAGCGCCGGACAGGGAACCGACCCTGAAGCTTTCTTT

size: -
J: TRBJ2-3
D: -
V: TRBV5-4
CDR3: CASSAGQNTDTQYF
DNA: TGTGCCAGCAGCGCGGGACAGAACACAGATACGCAGTATTTT

size: -
J: TRBJ2-2
D: TRBD1
V: TRBV29-1
CDR3: CSARTGGDTGELFF
DNA: TGCAGCGCTCGGACAGGGGGCGACACCGGGGAGCTGTTTTTT

size: -
J: TRBJ2-1
D: TRBD2
V: TRBV2
CDR3: CASSEQLAGEKEQFF
DNA: TGTGCCAGCAGTGAACAACTAGCGGGAGAGAAAGAGCAGTTCTTC

size: -
J: TRBJ1-1
D: -
V: TRBV18
CDR3: CASSPGQSSMNTEAFF
DNA: TGTGCCAGCTCCCCCGGACAGTCCTCCATGAACACTGAAGCTTTCTTT

size: -
J: TRBJ1-5
D: TRBD1
V: TRBV6-5
CDR3: CASSFGQGFSNQPQHF
DNA: TGTGCCAGCAGTTTCGGACAGGGGTTTAGCAATCAGCCCCAGCATTTT

size: few
J: TRBJ1-6
D: TRBD1
V: TRBV5-4
CDR3: CASSAQGDSPLHF
DNA: TGTGCCAGCAGCGCCCAGGGGGATTCACCCCTCCACTTT

size: -
J: TRBJ2-3
D: -
V: TRBV27
CDR3: CASRRGGTTDTQYF
DNA: TGTGCCAGCAGGAGGGGCGGGACCACAGATACGCAGTATTTT

size: -
J: TRBJ1-1
D: TRBD1
V: TRBV10-2
CDR3: CASSGQGEAEAFF
DNA: TGCGCCAGCAGTGGACAGGGAGAGGCTGAAGCTTTCTTT

size: -
J: TRBJ2-1
D: TRBD2
V: TRBV7-7
CDR3: CASSPRFGAGEDYNEQFF
DNA: TGTGCCAGCAGCCCCCGGTTCGGAGCGGGAGAGGATTACAATGAGCAGTTCTTC

size: -
J: TRBJ2-7
D: -
V: TRBV2
CDR3: CASSVGLAMEEEQYF
DNA: TGTGCCAGCAGTGTAGGGCTAGCAATGGAGGAGGAGCAGTACTTC

size: -
J: TRBJ1-2
D: -
V: TRBV18
CDR3: CASSPSDRGGYTF
DNA: TGTGCCAGCTCACCGTCGGACAGAGGGGGCTACACCTTC

size: -
J: TRBJ2-3
D: TRBD1
V: TRBV10-3
CDR3: CAISYRGSTDTQYF
DNA: TGTGCCATCAGCTACAGGGGGTCCACAGATACGCAGTATTTT

size: -
J: TRBJ2-1
D: -
V: TRBV27
CDR3: CASSTPRGDSDNEQFF
DNA: TGTGCCAGCAGTACCCCCAGGGGGGACTCAGACAATGAGCAGTTCTTC

size: -
J: TRBJ2-7
D: -
V: TRBV27
CDR3: CASSPYQGGGRYEQYF
DNA: TGTGCCAGCAGTCCGTACCAGGGAGGGGGTCGCTACGAGCAGTACTTC

size: -
J: TRBJ2-5
D: TRBD1
V: TRBV5-1
CDR3: CASSLQDRESETQYF
DNA: TGCGCCAGCAGCCTACAAGACAGGGAGTCGGAGACCCAGTACTTC

size: -
J: TRBJ2-7
D: -
V: TRBV7-2
CDR3: CASSLDGGAYEQYF
DNA: TGTGCCAGCAGCTTAGACGGCGGTGCCTACGAGCAGTACTTC

size: -
J: TRBJ1-1
D: TRBD1
V: TRBV9
CDR3: CASSVEEGRWDRTNTEAFF
DNA: TGTGCCAGCAGCGTAGAGGAGGGGAGATGGGACAGAACTAACACTGAAGCTTTCTTT

size: -
J: TRBJ2-7
D: -
V: TRBV7-2
CDR3: CASSLDPGIYEQCF
DNA: TGTGCCAGCAGCTTAGACCCGGGAATCTACGAGCAGTGCTTC

size: -
J: TRBJ2-7
D: TRBD2
V: TRBV5-1
CDR3: CASRDPSGGAKNEQYF
DNA: TGCGCCAGCAGGGACCCTAGCGGGGGGGCGAAGAACGAGCAGTACTTC

size: few
J: TRBJ1-1
D: -
V: TRBV5-1
CDR3: CASSLNRNTEAFF
DNA: TGCGCCAGCAGCTTGAACAGGAACACTGAAGCTTTCTTT

size: -
J: TRBJ1-1
D: -
V: TRBV25-1
CDR3: CASSEYAQQNTEAFF
DNA: TGTGCCAGCAGTGAATATGCACAACAGAACACTGAAGCTTTCTTT

size: -
J: TRBJ2-1
D: -
V: TRBV7-2
CDR3: CASSNGLDNEQFF
DNA: TGTGCCAGCAGCAACGGACTCGACAATGAGCAGTTCTTC

size: -
J: TRBJ1-5
D: -
V: TRBV2
CDR3: CASSGEGPPYQPQHF
DNA: TGTGCCAGCAGTGGGGAGGGGCCTCCCTATCAGCCCCAGCATTTT

size: -
J: TRBJ2-7
D: TRBD1
V: TRBV6-1
CDR3: CASTGTGLGTYEQYF
DNA: TGTGCCAGCACCGGGACAGGCCTGGGGACCTACGAGCAGTACTTC

size: -
J: TRBJ1-5
D: -
V: TRBV29-1
CDR3: CSAETDSNQPQHF
DNA: TGCAGCGCAGAGACAGATAGCAATCAGCCCCAGCATTTT

size: once
J: TRBJ2-5
D: TRBD2
V: TRBV19
CDR3: CASKPGLAGEETQYF
DNA: TGTGCCAGTAAACCCGGACTAGCGGGAGAGGAGACCCAGTACTTC

size: -
J: TRBJ2-7
D: TRBD2
V: TRBV2
CDR3: CASSVAGGPQGQYF
DNA: TGTGCCAGCAGTGTAGCGGGAGGGCCTCAGGGGCAGTACTTC

size: -
J: TRBJ2-2
D: -
V: TRBV5-1
CDR3: CASSLALRNTGELFF
DNA: TGCGCCAGCAGCTTGGCCCTTAGGAACACCGGGGAGCTGTTTTTT

size: -
J: TRBJ1-2
D: -
V: TRBV7-7
CDR3: CASSLNCTAKYTPGANYGYTF
DNA: TGTGCCAGCAGCTTAAATTGCACGGCGAAATACACTCCCGGGGCTAACTATGGCTACACCTTC

size: -
J: TRBJ2-7
D: TRBD2
V: TRBV5-1
CDR3: CASSLGFLAGLALAEQYF
DNA: TGCGCCAGCAGCTTGGGATTCCTAGCGGGTCTGGCCCTTGCCGAGCAGTACTTC

size: -
J: TRBJ2-7
D: -
V: TRBV25-1
CDR3: CASSEDPNYEQYF
DNA: TGTGCCAGCAGTGAAGACCCGAACTACGAGCAGTACTTC